The next 21 T cell receptor beta chains were all read from a single sample in a study of T cells expressing NK-cell markers (dated by TCRdb to the early 2020s). The library was obtained by 5' RACE. TCRdb records Illumina HiSeq 2000 as the sequencer. Based on TCRdb reprocessing of the reads, there is one entry per CDR3 protein sequence, and DNA is missing. The table held for this sample gives roughly 180,000 distinct CDR3 sequences. Roughly a fifth of the sample is taken by the ten largest. The sample consisted of blood T cells: a sorted CD56 or NKG2C T cell subset, CD4+ or CD8+ T cells, or bulk PBMC T cells (not recorded which). These receptors were taken from a man aged 18 to 70 in good health.

The V and J genes are TRBV7-2 and TRBJ2-2; as DNA is missing, the TRBD1 call by TCRdb cannot be tested. The germline V gene has CDR1 SGHTA and CDR2 FQGNSA. The length of the CDR3 is 17 residues. CDR3 region: CASSLGADRVLTGELFF. Drawing the rest from reference TRBV7-2 and TRBJ2-2, the complete variable domain is GAGVSQSPSNKVTEKGKDVELRCDPISGHTALYWYRQSLGQGLEFLIYFQGNSAPDKSGLPSDRFSAERTGGSVSTLTIQRTQQEDSAVYLCASSLGADRVLTGELFFGEGSRLTVL.

V gene TRBV25-1 combines with J gene TRBJ1-3; TCRdb reports TRBD1, a call that lacks DNA to check it against. The CDR3 totals 15 residues. Germline CDR1 reads MGHDK; CDR2 reads SYGVNS. CDR3 loop: CASRGDRGPGNTIYF.

The chain has TRBV19 and TRBJ2-2. In germline, CDR1 is LNHDA, CDR2 SQIVND (reference sequence). This CDR3 comprises 18 residues. CDR3 residues: CASSIDSRGGTNTGELFF. Full variable domain (missing parts from reference TRBV19 and TRBJ2-2): DGGITQSPKYLFRKEGQNVTLSCEQNLNHDAMYWYRQDPGQGLRLIYYSQIVNDFQKGDIAEGYSVSREKKESFPLTVTSAQKNPTAFYLCASSIDSRGGTNTGELFFGEGSRLTVL.

The chain carries TRBV12-3 or TRBV12-4 and TRBJ2-2; TCRdb's D gene call, TRBD1, goes unchecked for lack of DNA. CDR3 length equals 18 residues. The chain's CDR3 is CASSRYRWAGVNTGELFF.

V and J are TRBV12-3 or TRBV12-4 and TRBJ2-1; TCRdb names TRBD1, which stays unverified in the absence of DNA. The CDR3 sequence is 15 residues long. CDR3 in amino acids: CASSLSRGGGNEQFF.

The V call is TRBV12-3 or TRBV12-4, the J call TRBJ2-3. This CDR3 is 12 amino acids long. The CDR3 here is CASTPLPDTQYF.

The V gene is TRBV25-1, the J gene TRBJ1-1. The CDR3 has 12 residues. Germline V lookup: CDR1 MGHDK, CDR2 SYGVNS. This CDR3 reads CASSEQNTEAFF.

The V call is TRBV7-3, the J call TRBJ2-6; TCRdb reports TRBD1, a call that lacks DNA to check it against. This CDR3 region has 17 residues. Germline lookup yields CDR1 SGHTA and CDR2 FQGTGA. The CDR3 reads CASSLTVGPGGANVLTF. Combining the CDR3 with reference TRBV7-3 and TRBJ2-6 gives the whole variable domain GAGVSQTPSNKVTEKGKYVELRCDPISGHTALYWYRQSLGQGPEFLIYFQGTGAADDSGLPNDRFFAVRPEGSVSTLKIQRTERGDSAVYLCASSLTVGPGGANVLTFGAGSRLTVL.

V is TRBV29-1 and J is TRBJ2-5. CDR3 size: 13 residues. Germline CDR1 SQVTM, CDR2 ANQGSEA. CDR3 protein: CSVEPRIEETQYF.

The chain employs TRBV15 and TRBJ2-5; the TCRdb D gene call, TRBD1, has no DNA to confirm it. CDR1 and CDR2 (germline): LNHNV, YYDKDF (reference sequence). This CDR3 spans 13 amino acids. The CDR3 sequence is CATSDRDQETQYF. Full variable domain (rest looked up from reference TRBV15 and TRBJ2-5): DAMVIQNPRYQVTQFGKPVTLSCSQTLNHNVMYWYQQKSSQAPKLLFHYYDKDFNNEADTPDNFQSRRPNTSFCFLDIRSPGLGDTAMYLCATSDRDQETQYFGPGTRLLVL.

J is TRBJ2-1 and V is TRBV2. CDR3 size: 14 residues. Germline V gene data show CDR1 as SNHLY and CDR2 as FYNNEI. CDR3: CASSDLDPNNEQFF.

The chain uses TRBV2 and TRBJ2-2; TCRdb's D gene call, TRBD1, goes unchecked for lack of DNA. CDR1 is SNHLY and CDR2 is FYNNEI in the germline V gene. The CDR3 consists of 15 residues. The CDR3 here is CASSEAGHPRGELFF.

This clonotype is medium-sized (0.01 to 0.1%) by frequency. V is TRBV7-2 and J is TRBJ1-2. The germline V gene encodes CDR1 SGHTA and CDR2 FQGNSA. CDR3 size: 15 residues. The CDR3 spells CASSLEPVSNYGYTF.

This rearrangement joins TRBV29-1 to TRBJ1-6. From germline, CDR1 is SQVTM and CDR2 ANQGSEA. This CDR3 spans 13 amino acids. The CDR3 reads CSVILDGGSPLHF.

The rearrangement links TRBV7-9 to TRBJ2-7. The germline V gene has CDR1 SEHNR and CDR2 FQNEAQ (reference sequence). This CDR3 spans 13 amino acids. CDR3 sequence: CASSLAATYEQYF.

The chain recombines TRBV19 with TRBJ2-1; TCRdb calls TRBD2, which cannot be checked without DNA. The CDR3 has 18 amino acids. Germline loops: CDR1 LNHDA, CDR2 SQIVND (reference sequence). The CDR3 loop is CASTFTSGGPSSYNEQFF.

The V call is TRBV3-1, the J call TRBJ2-7; TCRdb's D call, TRBD2, is unchecked because there is no DNA. This CDR3 comprises 17 residues. Germline values: CDR1 LGHDT, CDR2 YNNKEL (reference sequence). CDR3 amino acids: CASSQLPGLESDYEQYF.

The CDR3 reads CASSQTTGEQYF. The genes are TRBV16 and TRBJ2-7. Germline values: CDR1 KGHSY, CDR2 FQNENV. This CDR3 is 12 amino acids long.

The chain combines TRBV9 with TRBJ1-1; TCRdb calls TRBD1, which cannot be checked without DNA. Germline CDR1 and CDR2: SGDLS and YYNGEE. The CDR3 totals 16 residues. The CDR3 sequence: CASSARTGGNPTEAFF.

The V and J genes are TRBV7-3 and TRBJ2-7; TCRdb names TRBD1, which stays unverified in the absence of DNA. Looked up from germline, CDR1 is SGHTA and CDR2 is FQGTGA. CDR3 size: 15 residues. The CDR3 sequence is CASSYDRVTPYEQYF.

This chain links TRBV7-9 with TRBJ1-2. Per germline, CDR1 SEHNR and CDR2 FQNEAQ (reference sequence). This CDR3 region has 17 residues. The CDR3 here is CASSLISAPPETYGYTF.